The clone carrying this TCR beta chain appeared a few times. Antigen specificity is unknown. Stable Graves' hyperthyroidism denoted no ophthalmopathy progression over 18 months. A patient was excluded if there was uncontrolled infection, other autoimmune disease, pregnancy or lactation. The data stem from a study of T cells in Graves' hyperthyroidism and ophthalmopathy. The overall study: Peripheral blood was collected at initial diagnosis, before any treatment. General observations from the study: Most expanded thyroid clonotypes above 0.001 also appeared in blood.

V lost 4 bases, J lost 7 bases, and 3 bases stayed unmatched. CDR1 and CDR2 from the germline V gene are SGHDT and YYEEEE. The CDR3 extends over 12 amino acids. Using RNA transcripts as the source, TCR beta CDR3 regions were amplified. RT-PCR in the first round (using the HTBI primer set) targeted the TCR CDR3. Using its own MiXCR run on the multiplex PCR reads, TCRdb lists one record per CDR3 protein. The sample lists 700,000 to 950,000 distinct CDR3 sequences, about a third seen once, with approximately 31% in the top ten. The chain recombines TRBV5-6 with TRBJ1-1, with 8 bases identical to TRBD1. The sequence was collected from a woman in her forties with Graves' hyperthyroidism. Input material: blood. In DNA form, the CDR3 reads TGTGCCAGCAGCGTTGGACAGGGTGAAGCTTTCTTT. This gives the protein CASSVGQGEAFF. Using reference TRBV5-6 and TRBJ1-1 for the parts outside the CDR3, the full variable domain is DAGVTQSPTHLIKTRGQQVTLRCSPKSGHDTVSWYQQALGQGPQFIFQYYEEEERQRGNFPDRFSGHQFPNYSSELNVNALLLGDSALYLCASSVGQGEAFFGQGTRLTVV.